Listed here are 13 T cell receptor beta chains from one sample, sequenced in a study of T cells expressing NK-cell markers. After re-calling the 5' RACE reads, TCRdb lists one entry per CDR3 protein, DNA absent. The sample holds almost 450,000 distinct CDR3 sequences. Sequencing input: blood T cells: a sorted CD56 or NKG2C T cell subset, CD4+ or CD8+ T cells, or bulk PBMC T cells (not recorded which). These receptor sequences come from a woman aged 18 to 75 in good health.

The J gene is TRBJ1-1, the V gene TRBV10-3. The CDR3 extends over 12 amino acids. The germline V gene encodes CDR1 ENHRY and CDR2 SYGVKD. This chain's CDR3 is CAISDLNTEAFF.

This chain uses TRBV6-5 with TRBJ2-7; TCRdb's D call, TRBD1, is unchecked because there is no DNA. Germline CDR1 reads MNHEY; CDR2 reads SVGAGI. The CDR3 has 14 residues. The CDR3 region is CASSYRDSSYEQYF.

J is TRBJ2-2 and V is TRBV7-2; TCRdb's D gene call, TRBD1, goes unchecked for lack of DNA. The CDR3 covers 12 residues. Germline values: CDR1 SGHTA, CDR2 FQGNSA. This CDR3 is CASGPGPGELFF.

The rearrangement joins TRBV29-1 to TRBJ2-3. The CDR3 consists of 12 residues. Germline CDR1 reads SQVTM; CDR2 reads ANQGSEA. CDR3 region: CSVELVTDTQYF.

The chain's CDR3 is CASSEQGAGYTF. V usage is TRBV18 and J usage is TRBJ1-2; TCRdb's D call of TRBD1 is untestable without DNA. Germline CDR1 KGHSH, CDR2 LQKENI. This CDR3 is 12 amino acids long.

The V call is TRBV11-2, the J call TRBJ1-2; TCRdb lists TRBD1, though no DNA is available to test this call. CDR1 SGHAT and CDR2 FQNNGV come from the germline V gene. The CDR3 covers 12 residues. CDR3 sequence reads: CASRQGLYGYTF. Looking up the rest from reference TRBV11-2 and TRBJ1-2 gives the full variable domain: EAGVAQSPRYKIIEKRQSVAFWCNPISGHATLYWYQQILGQGPKLLIQFQNNGVVDDSQLPKDRFSAERLKGVDSTLKIQPAKLEDSAVYLCASRQGLYGYTFGSGTRLTVV.

This chain links TRBV6-1 with TRBJ1-5. Germline values: CDR1 MNHNS, CDR2 SASEGT. The length of the CDR3 is 12 residues. CDR3 protein: CASSEVNQPQHF.

The chain employs TRBV12-3 or TRBV12-4 and TRBJ2-2; TCRdb names TRBD2, which stays unverified in the absence of DNA. CDR3 length: 15 amino acids. CDR3 protein: CASSWDWRGTGELFF.

The V gene is TRBV20-1, the J gene TRBJ2-3. The CDR3 contains 11 residues. CDR1 DFQATT and CDR2 SNEGSKA come from the germline V gene (reference sequence). This CDR3 reads CSASTSDTQYF.

The rearrangement joins TRBV7-3 to TRBJ2-3; TCRdb proposes TRBD2, but this gene call is untestable without DNA. Germline V gives CDR1 SGHTA, CDR2 FQGTGA. CDR3 length: 15 residues. The CDR3 region is CASSSGLVTSDTQYF. Variable domain in full (rest from reference TRBV7-3 and TRBJ2-3): GAGVSQTPSNKVTEKGKYVELRCDPISGHTALYWYRQSLGQGPEFLIYFQGTGAADDSGLPNDRFFAVRPEGSVSTLKIQRTERGDSAVYLCASSSGLVTSDTQYFGPGTRLTVL.

The rearrangement joins TRBV18 to TRBJ1-5; lacking DNA, the TRBD1 call made by TCRdb goes unchecked. Germline V gene data show CDR1 as KGHSH and CDR2 as LQKENI. The CDR3 has 14 amino acids. CDR3 region: CASTPGASNQPQHF.

The V gene is TRBV12-3 or TRBV12-4, the J gene TRBJ1-5. CDR3 length: 15 amino acids. CDR3 loop: CASSLEADSNQPQHF.

The chain links TRBV28 to TRBJ2-4; the TCRdb call, TRBD1, lacks DNA for checking. The CDR3 is 17 amino acids. Germline V CDR1 and CDR2: MDHEN, SYDVKM. The CDR3 sequence is CASLRGGPGLAKNIQYF.